This TCR beta chain was found in a study of T cell responses to AZD1222 COVID-19 vaccine. Method: immunoSEQ multiplex PCR; TCRdb's copy keeps in-frame clones and lacks some. The profile shows around 120,000 clones, approximately 89% of them singletons. CDR1 is SGHAT and CDR2 is FQNNGV in the germline V gene. This CDR3 comprises 14 residues. The junction had 5 bases not matched to a gene; V was cut back by 5 bases and J by 5 bases. This clonotype was sampled from an adult in good health. This chain connects TRBV11-2 to TRBJ2-5, with TRBD2 identical over 10 bases. The material was peripheral blood, obtained on day 0 of AZD1222 vaccination. The CDR3 here is CASSRTSGGETQYF. The CDR3 coding sequence is TGTGCCAGCAGCCGGACTAGCGGAGGGGAGACCCAGTACTTC. Full variable domain (outside the CDR3, taken from reference TRBV11-2 and TRBJ2-5): EAGVAQSPRYKIIEKRQSVAFWCNPISGHATLYWYQQILGQGPKLLIQFQNNGVVDDSQLPKDRFSAERLKGVDSTLKIQPAKLEDSAVYLCASSRTSGGETQYFGPGTRLLVL.